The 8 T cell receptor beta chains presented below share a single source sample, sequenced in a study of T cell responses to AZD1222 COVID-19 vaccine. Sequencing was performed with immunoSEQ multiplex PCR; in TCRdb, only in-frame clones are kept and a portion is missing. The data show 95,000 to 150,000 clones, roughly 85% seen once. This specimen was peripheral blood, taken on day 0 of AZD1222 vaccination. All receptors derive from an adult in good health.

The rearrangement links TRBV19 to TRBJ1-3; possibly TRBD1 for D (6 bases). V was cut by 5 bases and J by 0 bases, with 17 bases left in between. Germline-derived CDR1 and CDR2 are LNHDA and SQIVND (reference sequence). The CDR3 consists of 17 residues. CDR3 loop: CASSFLGAKFSGNTIYF. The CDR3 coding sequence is TGTGCCAGTAGTTTTCTGGGGGCAAAGTTCTCTGGAAACACCATATATTTT.

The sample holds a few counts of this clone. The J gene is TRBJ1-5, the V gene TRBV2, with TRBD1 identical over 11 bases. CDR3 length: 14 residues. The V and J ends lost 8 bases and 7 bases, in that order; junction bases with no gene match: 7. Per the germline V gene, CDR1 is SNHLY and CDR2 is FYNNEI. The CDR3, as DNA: TGTGCCAGCGGCGGGACAGGGGGTTGGCAGCCCCAGCATTTT. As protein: CASGGTGGWQPQHF.

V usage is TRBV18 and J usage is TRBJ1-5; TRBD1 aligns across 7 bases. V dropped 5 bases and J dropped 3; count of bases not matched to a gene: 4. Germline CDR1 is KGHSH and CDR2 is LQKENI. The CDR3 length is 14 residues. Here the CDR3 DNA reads TGTGCCAGCTCATTGGGACAGCACAATCAGCCCCAGCATTTT. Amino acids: CASSLGQHNQPQHF. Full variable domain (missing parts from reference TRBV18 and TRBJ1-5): NAGVMQNPRHLVRRRGQEARLRCSPMKGHSHVYWYRQLPEEGLKFMVYLQKENIIDESGMPKERFSAEFPKEGPSILRIQQVVRGDSAAYFCASSLGQHNQPQHFGDGTRLSIL.

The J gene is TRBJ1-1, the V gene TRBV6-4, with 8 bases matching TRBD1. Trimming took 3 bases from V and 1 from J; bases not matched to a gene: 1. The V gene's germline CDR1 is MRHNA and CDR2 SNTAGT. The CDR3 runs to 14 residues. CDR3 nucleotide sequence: TGTGCCAGCAGTGAGGGACAGGAGAACACTGAAGCTTTCTTT. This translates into CASSEGQENTEAFF.

In DNA, the CDR3 is TGTGCCAGCAGCCAACAGAGCAATAGCAATCAGCCCCAGCATTTT. It specifies CASSQQSNSNQPQHF. The chain recombines TRBV3-1 (or the pseudogene TRBV3-2) with TRBJ1-5, with D unclear. Germline lookup yields CDR1 LGHDT and CDR2 YNNKEL (reference sequence). The CDR3 extends over 15 amino acids. V lost 2 bases and J lost 0, with 8 bases in between.

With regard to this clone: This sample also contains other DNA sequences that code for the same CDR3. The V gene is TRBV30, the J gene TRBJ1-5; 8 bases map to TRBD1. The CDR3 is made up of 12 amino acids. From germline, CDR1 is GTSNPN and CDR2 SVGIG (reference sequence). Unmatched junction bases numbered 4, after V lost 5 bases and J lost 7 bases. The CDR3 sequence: CAWGQGGQPQHF. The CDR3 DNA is TGTGCCTGGGGACAGGGTGGCCAGCCCCAGCATTTT.

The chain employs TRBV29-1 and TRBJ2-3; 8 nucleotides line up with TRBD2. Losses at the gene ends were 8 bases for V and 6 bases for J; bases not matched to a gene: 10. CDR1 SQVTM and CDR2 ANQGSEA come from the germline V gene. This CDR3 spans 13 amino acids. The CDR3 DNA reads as TGCAGCTCCCGGGGGGGTCGGACGGATACGCAGTATTTT. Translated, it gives CSSRGGRTDTQYF.

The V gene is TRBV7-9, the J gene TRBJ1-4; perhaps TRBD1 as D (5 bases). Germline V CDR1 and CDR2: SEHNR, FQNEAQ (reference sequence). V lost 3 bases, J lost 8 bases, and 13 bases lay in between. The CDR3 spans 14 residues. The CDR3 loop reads CASSFSGTREKLFF. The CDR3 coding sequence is TGTGCCAGCAGCTTTTCGGGGACTAGGGAAAAACTGTTTTTT.